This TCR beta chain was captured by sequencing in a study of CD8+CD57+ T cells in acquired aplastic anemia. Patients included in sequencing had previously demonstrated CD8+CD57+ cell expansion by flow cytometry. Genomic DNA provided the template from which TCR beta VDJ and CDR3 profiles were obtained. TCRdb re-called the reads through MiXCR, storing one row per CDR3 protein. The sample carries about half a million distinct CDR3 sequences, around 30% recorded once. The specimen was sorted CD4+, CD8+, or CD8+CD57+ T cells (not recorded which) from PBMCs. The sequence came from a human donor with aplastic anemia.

CDR3 residues: CAISGGVNTEAFF. CDR3 nucleotides: TGTGCCATCAGTGGAGGGGTGAACACTGAAGCTTTCTTT. The chain uses TRBV10-3 and TRBJ1-1; the D gene is possibly TRBD1 (5 bases). V was trimmed by 4 bases and J by 0 bases, leaving 6 bases between them. This CDR3 is 13 amino acids long. Germline V gene lookup returns CDR1 ENHRY and CDR2 SYGVKD.